This TCR beta chain was recovered during a study of T cell responses to AZD1222 COVID-19 vaccine (dated by TCRdb to 2020 to 2023). About the investigation overall: TCR sequencing covered roughly 230 trial participants: roughly 200 given two doses of AZD1222 and 26 given two doses of MenACWY control vaccine. Trial participants were enrolled into age subgroups of 18-55, 56-69 and 70-plus years, which contained around 140, 26 and 57 TCR-sequenced participants, respectively. The study at large found these results: Because no day 14 peak-response samples were available, repertoires were characterized only after the peak T cell response. After two AZD1222 doses, both the breadth and the depth of spike-specific TCRs were significantly higher than at day 0 and than in MenACWY recipients. Vaccine-associated CD4 TCRs spanned the whole spike protein, with dominant responses in regions 160-218 and 743-854. Most participants were white British and females outnumbered males, and the authors suggested that clonal diversity may have been underestimated. Conclusions about previously exposed vaccinees are limited, since just six AZD1222 recipients were seropositive for SARS-CoV-2 at baseline. The 56-69-year group was small, and its depth increase did not reach significance, likely because of low power. Reportedly, almost half of the unique spike-specific TCRs recognized epitopes lying outside the regions that are mutated in the B.1.351 and B.1.1.7 variants.

This sample's time point label indicates: about 28 days (+/-7) after the second vaccine dose. Because spike-specific TCR depth and breadth did not differ between the two schedules, AZD1222 recipients who got a second dose at roughly 4 weeks were pooled with those who got a second dose at roughly 12 weeks. The vaccinee samples were drawn from two UK trials, COV001 and COV002, one of which was a single-blind randomized controlled phase 2/3 trial testing AZD1222 (ChAdOx1 nCoV-19) in healthy adults. Trial participant PBMC samples were collected at day 0 and day 28 after the second dose for TCRbeta chain sequencing. The CDR3 regions of human TCRbeta chains were subjected to immunosequencing. Processing in the source paper ran as follows. Repertoire TCRs were matched against a reference library of SARS-CoV-2-specific TCRs generated with the MIRA antigen-specificity platform. Breadth was defined as the fraction of unique TCRs that were SARS-CoV-2-associated. Depth was defined as the fraction of total T cells that were SARS-CoV-2-associated. Using the MIRA data, every spike-specific TCR was mapped to the spike region that the TCR reacted to and assigned to either a CD4 or a CD8 class. Log10-transformed breadth and depth values were compared by one-way ANOVA with Sidak's multiple comparisons tests. Imported from immuneACCESS, the table was reduced by TCRdb to in-frame sequences with V and J called. These copies leave out some clones; in studies compared against another copy, an unresolved V gene accounts for under half, and the cause of the remainder is not known. D and trimming were read from the DNA, whereas the V and J calls and clone size are those reported in that table. In all, the sample holds approximately 80,000 clones, and 80% to 90% of those were seen once. Of the sample, 9.5% to 13% is held by the ten largest clones.

Including cysteine and phenylalanine, the CDR3 has 14 amino acids. Just the 42-base CDR3 DNA is kept, in frame starting at base 1. V and J are truncated by 6 bases and 0 bases respectively, leaving an intervening sequence of 11 bases. CDR1 LGHNA and CDR2 YSLEER are derived from the germline V gene. With regard to this clone: The target of this receptor is not known. No much larger clonotype is one base removed from it; base qualities were not supplied.

The chain uses TRBV4-3 and TRBJ1-1; the D region possibly corresponds to TRBD1 (6 bases align). This TCR derives from an adult who received the AZD1222 COVID-19 vaccine. The sequences come from peripheral blood, collected 28 days after the second AZD1222 dose. The sequenced DNA is TGCGCCAGCAGTAGGGACATGGTGAACACTGAAGCTTTCTTT. This encodes CASSRDMVNTEAFF.